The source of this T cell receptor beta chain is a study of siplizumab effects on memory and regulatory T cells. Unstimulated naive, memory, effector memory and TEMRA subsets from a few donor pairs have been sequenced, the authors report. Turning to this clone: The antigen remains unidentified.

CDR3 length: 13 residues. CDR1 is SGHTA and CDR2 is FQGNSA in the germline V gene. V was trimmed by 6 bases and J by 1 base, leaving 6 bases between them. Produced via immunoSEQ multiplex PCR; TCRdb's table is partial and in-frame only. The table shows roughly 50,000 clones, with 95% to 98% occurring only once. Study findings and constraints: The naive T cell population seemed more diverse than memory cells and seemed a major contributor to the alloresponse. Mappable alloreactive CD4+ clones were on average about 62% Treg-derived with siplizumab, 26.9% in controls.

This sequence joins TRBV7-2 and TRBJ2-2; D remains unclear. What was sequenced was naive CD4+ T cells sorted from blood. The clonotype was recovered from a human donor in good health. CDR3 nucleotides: TGTGCCAGCAGACATCAGAACACCGGGGAGCTGTTTTTT. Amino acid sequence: CASRHQNTGELFF.